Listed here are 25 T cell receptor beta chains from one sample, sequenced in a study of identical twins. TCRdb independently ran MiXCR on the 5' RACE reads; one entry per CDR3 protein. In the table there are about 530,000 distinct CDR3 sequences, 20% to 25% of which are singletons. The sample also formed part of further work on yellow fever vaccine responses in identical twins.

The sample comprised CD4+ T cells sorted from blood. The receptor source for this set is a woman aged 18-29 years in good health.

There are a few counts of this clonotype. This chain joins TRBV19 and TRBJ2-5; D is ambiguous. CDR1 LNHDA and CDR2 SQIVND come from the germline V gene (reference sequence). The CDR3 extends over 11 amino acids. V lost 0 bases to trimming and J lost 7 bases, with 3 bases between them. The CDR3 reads CASSIEGTQYF. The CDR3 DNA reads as TGTGCCAGTAGTATAGAGGGGACCCAGTACTTC.

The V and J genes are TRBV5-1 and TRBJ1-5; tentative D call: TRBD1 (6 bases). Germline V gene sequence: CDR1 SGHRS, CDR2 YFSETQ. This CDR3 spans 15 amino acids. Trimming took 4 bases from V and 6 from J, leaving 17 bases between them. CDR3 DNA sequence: TGCGCCAGCAGCCCGATGACAGGTCCCACTCAGCCCCAGCATTTT. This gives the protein CASSPMTGPTQPQHF.

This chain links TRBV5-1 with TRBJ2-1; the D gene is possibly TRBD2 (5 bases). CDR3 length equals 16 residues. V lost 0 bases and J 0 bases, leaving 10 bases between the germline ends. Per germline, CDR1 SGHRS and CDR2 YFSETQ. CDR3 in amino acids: CASSLALGSSYNEQFF. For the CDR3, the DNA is TGCGCCAGCAGCTTGGCCCTAGGGAGCTCCTACAATGAGCAGTTCTTC.

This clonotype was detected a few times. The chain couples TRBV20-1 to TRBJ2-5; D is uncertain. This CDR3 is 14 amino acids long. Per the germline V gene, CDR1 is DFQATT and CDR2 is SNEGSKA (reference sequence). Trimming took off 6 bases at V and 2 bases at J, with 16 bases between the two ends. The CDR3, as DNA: TGCAGTGCCGACCTCAGGATTCAACAAGAGACCCAGTACTTC. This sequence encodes CSADLRIQQETQYF.

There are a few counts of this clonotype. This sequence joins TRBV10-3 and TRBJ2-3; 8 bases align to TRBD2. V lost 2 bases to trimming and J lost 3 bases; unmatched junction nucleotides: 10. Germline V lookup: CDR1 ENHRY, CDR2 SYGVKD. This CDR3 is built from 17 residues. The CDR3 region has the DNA TGTGCCATCAGTGAGGGTGTCTGGAGCGGGAGAACAGATACGCAGTATTTT. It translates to CAISEGVWSGRTDTQYF.

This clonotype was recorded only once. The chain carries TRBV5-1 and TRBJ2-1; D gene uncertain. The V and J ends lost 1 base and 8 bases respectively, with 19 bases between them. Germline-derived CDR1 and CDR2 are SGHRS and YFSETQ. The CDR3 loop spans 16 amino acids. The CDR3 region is CASSLISIRAGDEQFF. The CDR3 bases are TGCGCCAGCAGCTTGATTTCTATTCGCGCTGGGGATGAGCAGTTCTTC.

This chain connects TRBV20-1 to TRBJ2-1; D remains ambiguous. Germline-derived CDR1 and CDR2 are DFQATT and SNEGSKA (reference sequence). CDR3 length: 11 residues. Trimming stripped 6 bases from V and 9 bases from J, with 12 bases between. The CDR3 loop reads CSAMGLIEQFF. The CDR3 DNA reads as TGCAGTGCCATGGGTCTAATTGAGCAGTTCTTC.

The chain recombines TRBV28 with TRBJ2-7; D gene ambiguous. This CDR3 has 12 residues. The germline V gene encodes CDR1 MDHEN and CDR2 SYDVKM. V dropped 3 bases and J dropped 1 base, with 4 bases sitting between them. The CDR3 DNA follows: TGTGCCAGCAGTTTCGCGTCCTACGAGCAGTACTTC. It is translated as CASSFASYEQYF.

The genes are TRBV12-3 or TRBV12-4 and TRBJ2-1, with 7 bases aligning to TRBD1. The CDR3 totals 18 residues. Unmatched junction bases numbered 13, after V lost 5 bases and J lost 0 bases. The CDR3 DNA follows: TGTGCCAGCAGTGGGGGACAGCTTCTCTCAAGCTCCTACAATGAGCAGTTCTTC. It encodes CASSGGQLLSSSYNEQFF.

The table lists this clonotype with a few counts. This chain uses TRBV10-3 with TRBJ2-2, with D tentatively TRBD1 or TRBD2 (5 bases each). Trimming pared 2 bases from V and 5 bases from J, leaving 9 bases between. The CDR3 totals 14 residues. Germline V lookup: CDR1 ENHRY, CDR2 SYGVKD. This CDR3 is CAISETWGTGELFF. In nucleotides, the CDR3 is TGTGCCATCAGTGAGACCTGGGGGACCGGGGAGCTGTTTTTT.

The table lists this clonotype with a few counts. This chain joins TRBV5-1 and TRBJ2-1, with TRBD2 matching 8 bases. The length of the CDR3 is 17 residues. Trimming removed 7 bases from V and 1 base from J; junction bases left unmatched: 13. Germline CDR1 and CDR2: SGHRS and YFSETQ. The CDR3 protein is CASSSRVAGRSYNEQFF. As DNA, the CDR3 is TGCGCCAGCTCCTCACGGGTAGCGGGAAGGTCCTACAATGAGCAGTTCTTC.

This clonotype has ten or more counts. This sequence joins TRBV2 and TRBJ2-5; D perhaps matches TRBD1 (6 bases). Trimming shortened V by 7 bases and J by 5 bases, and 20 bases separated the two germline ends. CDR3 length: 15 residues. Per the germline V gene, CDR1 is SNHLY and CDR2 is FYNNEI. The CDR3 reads CASINHRVTGETQYF. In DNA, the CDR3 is TGTGCCAGCATTAACCACAGGGTTACTGGGGAGACCCAGTACTTC.

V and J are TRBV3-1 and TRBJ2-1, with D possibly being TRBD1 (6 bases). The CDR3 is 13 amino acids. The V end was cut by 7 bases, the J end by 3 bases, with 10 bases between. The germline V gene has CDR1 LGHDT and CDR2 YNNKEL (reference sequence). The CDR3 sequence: CASMGAHYNEQFF. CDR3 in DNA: TGTGCCAGCATGGGGGCCCACTACAATGAGCAGTTCTTC.

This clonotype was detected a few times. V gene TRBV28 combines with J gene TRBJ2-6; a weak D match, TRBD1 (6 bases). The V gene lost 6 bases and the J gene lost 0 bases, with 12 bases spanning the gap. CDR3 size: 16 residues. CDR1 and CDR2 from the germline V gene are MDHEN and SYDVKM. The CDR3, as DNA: TGTGCCAGCAGGATGATACAGGGCTCTGGGGCCAACGTCCTGACTTTC. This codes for CASRMIQGSGANVLTF. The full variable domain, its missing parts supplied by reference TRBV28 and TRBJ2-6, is DVKVTQSSRYLVKRTGEKVFLECVQDMDHENMFWYRQDPGLGLRLIYFSYDVKMKEKGDIPEGYSVSREKKERFSLILESASTNQTSMYLCASRMIQGSGANVLTFGAGSRLTVL.

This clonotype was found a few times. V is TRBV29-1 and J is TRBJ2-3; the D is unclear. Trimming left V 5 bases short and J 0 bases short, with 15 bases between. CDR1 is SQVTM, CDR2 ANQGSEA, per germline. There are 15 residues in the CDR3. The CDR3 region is CSVTGGTTSTDTQYF. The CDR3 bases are TGCAGCGTTACTGGCGGAACAACTAGCACAGATACGCAGTATTTT.

The CDR3 region has the DNA TGTGCCACCACTTCTGGGGTTGGGGCCAACGTCCTGACTTTC. Translation gives CATTSGVGANVLTF. The V gene is TRBV2, the J gene TRBJ2-6; unclear D gene. Germline lookup yields CDR1 SNHLY and CDR2 FYNNEI. The CDR3 extends over 14 amino acids. V was cut by 10 bases and J by 3 bases, with 13 bases left in between.

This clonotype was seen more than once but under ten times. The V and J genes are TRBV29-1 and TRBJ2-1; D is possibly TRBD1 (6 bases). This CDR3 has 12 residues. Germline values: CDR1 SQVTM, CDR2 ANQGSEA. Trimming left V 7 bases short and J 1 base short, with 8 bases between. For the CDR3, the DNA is TGCAGCGCTGGACAGTCCTACAATGAGCAGTTCTTC. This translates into CSAGQSYNEQFF.

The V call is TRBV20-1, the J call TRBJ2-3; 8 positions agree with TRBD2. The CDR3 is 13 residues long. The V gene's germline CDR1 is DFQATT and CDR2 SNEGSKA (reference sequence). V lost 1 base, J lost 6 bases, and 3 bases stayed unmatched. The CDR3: CSARGGGLDTQYF. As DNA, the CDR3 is TGCAGTGCTAGAGGCGGGGGGTTGGATACGCAGTATTTT.

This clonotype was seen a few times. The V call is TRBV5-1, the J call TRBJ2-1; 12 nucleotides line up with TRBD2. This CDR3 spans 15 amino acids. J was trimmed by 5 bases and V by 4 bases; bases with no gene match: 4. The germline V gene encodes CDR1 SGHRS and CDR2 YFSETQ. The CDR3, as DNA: TGCGCCAGCAGCACACTAGCGGGAGGACACAATGAGCAGTTCTTC. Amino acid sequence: CASSTLAGGHNEQFF.

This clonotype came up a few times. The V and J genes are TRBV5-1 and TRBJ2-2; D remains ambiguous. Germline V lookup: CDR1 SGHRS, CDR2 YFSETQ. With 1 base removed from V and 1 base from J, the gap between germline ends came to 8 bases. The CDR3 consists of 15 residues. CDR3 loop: CASSLKAVNTGELFF. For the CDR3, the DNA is TGCGCCAGCAGCTTGAAGGCAGTGAACACCGGGGAGCTGTTTTTT.

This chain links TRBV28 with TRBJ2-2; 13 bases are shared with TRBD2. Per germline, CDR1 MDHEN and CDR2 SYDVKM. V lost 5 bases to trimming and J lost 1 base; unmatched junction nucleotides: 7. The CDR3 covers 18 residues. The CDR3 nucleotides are TGTGCCAGCAGTCCGCTACGGACTAGCGGGAGGAACACCGGGGAGCTGTTTTTT. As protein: CASSPLRTSGRNTGELFF.

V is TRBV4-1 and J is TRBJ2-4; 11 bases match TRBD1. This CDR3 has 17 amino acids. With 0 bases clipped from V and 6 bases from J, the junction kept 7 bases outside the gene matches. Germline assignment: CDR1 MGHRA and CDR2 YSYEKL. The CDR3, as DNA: TGCGCCAGCAGCCAAGATGGAGGGACAGGGGGAACAAACATTCAGTACTTC. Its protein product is CASSQDGGTGGTNIQYF.

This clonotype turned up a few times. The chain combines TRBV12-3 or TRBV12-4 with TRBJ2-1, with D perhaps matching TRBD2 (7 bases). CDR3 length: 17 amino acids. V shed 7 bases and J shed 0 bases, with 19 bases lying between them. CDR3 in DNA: TGTGCCAGCAAATTTGGGTCGGGGGGCCTCTCCTACAATGAGCAGTTCTTC. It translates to CASKFGSGGLSYNEQFF.

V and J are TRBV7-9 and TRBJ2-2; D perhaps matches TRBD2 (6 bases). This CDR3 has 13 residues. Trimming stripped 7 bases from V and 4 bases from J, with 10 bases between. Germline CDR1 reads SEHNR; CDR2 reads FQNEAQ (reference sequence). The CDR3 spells CASTLGGTGELFF. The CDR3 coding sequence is TGTGCCAGCACCCTGGGAGGCACCGGGGAGCTGTTTTTT.

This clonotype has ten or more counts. DNA for the CDR3: TGCGCCAGCAGCCAAGGGGGGCTAAGGTACAATGAGCAGTTCTTC. This codes for CASSQGGLRYNEQFF. The rearrangement links TRBV4-1 to TRBJ2-1; possibly TRBD1 for D (6 bases). The CDR3 spans 15 residues. Between the trimmed V and J ends, which lost 1 base and 4 bases, there was a span of 11 bases. Germline CDR1 reads MGHRA; CDR2 reads YSYEKL.